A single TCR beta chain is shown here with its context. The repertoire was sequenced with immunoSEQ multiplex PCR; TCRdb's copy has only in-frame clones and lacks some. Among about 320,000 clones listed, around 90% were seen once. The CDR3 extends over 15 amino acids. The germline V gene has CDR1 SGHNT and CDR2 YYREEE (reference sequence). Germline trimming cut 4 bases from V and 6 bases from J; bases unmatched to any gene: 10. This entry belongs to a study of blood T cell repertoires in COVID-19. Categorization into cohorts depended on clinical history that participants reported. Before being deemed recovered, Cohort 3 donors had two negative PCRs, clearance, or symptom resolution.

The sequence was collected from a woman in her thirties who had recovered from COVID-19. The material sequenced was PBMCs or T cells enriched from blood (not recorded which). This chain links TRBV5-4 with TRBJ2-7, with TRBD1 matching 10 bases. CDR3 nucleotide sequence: TGTGCCAGCAGCCCCTCCGGGACAGGGGTAAGCGAGCAGTACTTC. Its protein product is CASSPSGTGVSEQYF. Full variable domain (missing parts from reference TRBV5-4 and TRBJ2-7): ETGVTQSPTHLIKTRGQQVTLRCSSQSGHNTVSWYQQALGQGPQFIFQYYREEENGRGNFPPRFSGLQFPNYSSELNVNALELDDSALYLCASSPSGTGVSEQYFGPGTRLTVT.